This TCR beta chain was profiled in a study of PD-1 blockade in classical Hodgkin lymphoma. Trimming shortened V by 6 bases and J by 2 bases, and 15 bases separated the two germline ends. Germline V gene sequence: CDR1 SGDLS, CDR2 YYNGEE. The CDR3 is made up of 14 amino acids. This table comes from immunoSEQ multiplex PCR, and its TCRdb copy is limited to in-frame clones, with some not included. The table includes tens of thousands of clones, nearly 90% detected once. Overall study findings and caveats: The CD4+ diversity rise by C4D1 was clearest in complete responders.

In the case of this clone: Its specificity is not known.

Stated time point: cycle 4 day 1 (C4D1), after more than 5 weeks of nivolumab. All patients relapsed after autologous stem cell transplantation, and brentuximab vedotin exposure varied. V gene TRBV9 combines with J gene TRBJ2-7; a possible D gene is TRBD2 (5 bases). The TCR originated in a human donor with classical Hodgkin lymphoma. Sequencing used peripheral blood mononuclear cells (PBMCs), obtained before the fourth cycle of nivolumab. In DNA, the CDR3 is TGTGCCAGCACCCCCGCGGACTTAGCCTACGAGCAGTACTTC. It codes for CASTPADLAYEQYF.